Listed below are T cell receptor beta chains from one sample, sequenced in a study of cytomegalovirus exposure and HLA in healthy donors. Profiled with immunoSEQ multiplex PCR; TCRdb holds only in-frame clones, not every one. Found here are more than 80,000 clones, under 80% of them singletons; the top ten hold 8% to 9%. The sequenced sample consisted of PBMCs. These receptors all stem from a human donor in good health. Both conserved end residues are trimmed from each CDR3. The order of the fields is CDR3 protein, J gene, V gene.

ASNPTSGGADTQY,TRBJ2-3,TRBV19
ASSPRLAGGSAFYEQY,TRBJ2-7,TRBV27
ATSRDNRAKNIQY,TRBJ2-4,TRBV15
ASSQDRAGGYT,TRBJ1-2,TRBV5-1
ASSGLRHGELF,TRBJ2-2,TRBV19
ASSRTGDSNQPQH,TRBJ1-5,TRBV5-5
ASSVGVWGQGEKAF,TRBJ1-1,TRBV9
ASSLGDRQETQY,TRBJ2-5,TRBV5-1
ASSGDIFRGGYT,TRBJ1-2,TRBV2
AGSSGLTGDEQF,TRBJ2-1,TRBV5-4
ASSRAGQGSTDTQY,TRBJ2-3,TRBV19
ASSLSSTSGETQY,TRBJ2-5,TRBV4-2
ASSLRQGYEQY,TRBJ2-7,TRBV27
ASSRRGASTDTQY,TRBJ2-3,TRBV5-1
ASSQDRTGGYGYT,TRBJ1-2,TRBV4-2
ASSLVAGGRTPDTQY,TRBJ2-3,TRBV7-9
AISPYSTNNGYT,TRBJ1-2,TRBV10-3
ASSVGGRGLRQGSEAF,TRBJ1-1,TRBV9
ASRQGVPDTQY,TRBJ2-3,TRBV6-5
ASSFGQGAMVEAF,TRBJ1-1,TRBV27
ASSLQGVYEQY,TRBJ2-7,TRBV5-4
ASSYSGTYYNYGYT,TRBJ1-2,TRBV6-5
ASSGQTGFGNQPQH,TRBJ1-5,TRBV7-8
ASSADQGSTQPQH,TRBJ1-5,TRBV7-2
ASSEPVNSGNTIY,TRBJ1-3,TRBV2
ASRQGQALAF,TRBJ1-1,TRBV6-6
ASSLRNGVRQETQY,TRBJ2-5,TRBV11-1